These T cell receptor beta chains were read from a single sample in a study of OX40 agonist ivuxolimab in advanced cancers. Sequenced by immunoSEQ multiplex PCR; TCRdb stores in-frame clones only, minus some. The sample records 60,000 to 75,000 clones, 84% being singletons. Source: CD4+ or CD8+ T cells sorted from blood, taken in a trial of the OX40 agonist ivuxolimab. These receptor sequences come from an adult with an advanced solid tumor such as melanoma, head and neck, liver or kidney cancer. The CDR3 runs from the conserved cysteine through the conserved F or W. A D gene is named only where the DNA matches it firmly. Clone size is shown for a subset of rows, as once, few, many or a class of expanded clone.

>.|.|TRBV5-1|TRBJ2-7
CASSLGRWELGEQYF
TGCGCCAGCAGCTTGGGTCGCTGGGAGCTCGGCGAGCAGTACTTC
>.|TRBD2|TRBV19|TRBJ2-1
CASSMTSGYNEQFF
TGTGCCAGTAGTATGACTAGCGGTTACAATGAGCAGTTCTTC
>.|.|TRBV7-2|TRBJ1-2
CASSPLDKLGYTF
TGTGCCAGCAGTCCTCTGGACAAGCTGGGCTACACCTTC
>.|TRBD1|TRBV19|TRBJ1-2
CASSIGRGHNYGYTF
TGTGCCAGTAGTATTGGTAGGGGGCACAACTATGGCTACACCTTC
>.|TRBD1|TRBV7-2|TRBJ2-6
CASSLTPDRGFSGANVLTF
TGTGCCAGCAGCTTAACCCCGGACAGGGGGTTCTCTGGGGCCAACGTCCTGACTTTC
>once|.|TRBV7-9|TRBJ2-2
CAWAGQWNTGELFF
TGTGCCTGGGCGGGACAGTGGAACACCGGGGAGCTGTTTTTT
>.|.|TRBV10-3|TRBJ1-1
CAIITDLNTEAFF
TGTGCCATCATTACCGACCTGAACACTGAAGCTTTCTTT
>medium-sized|.|TRBV29-1|TRBJ2-1
CSVEYNEQFF
TGCAGCGTGGAGTACAATGAGCAGTTCTTC
>few|.|TRBV7-9|TRBJ1-2
CASSLLGNYGYTF
TGTGCCAGCAGCTTACTAGGGAACTATGGCTACACCTTC
>.|.|TRBV7-2|TRBJ1-1
CASSLAGGTPRRGYTEAFF
TGTGCCAGCAGCTTAGCGGGGGGGACACCCCGGCGAGGGTACACTGAAGCTTTCTTT
>.|.|TRBV21-1|TRBJ1-5
CASSPGPSNQPQHF
TGTGCCAGCAGCCCCGGACCAAGCAATCAGCCCCAGCATTTT
>.|.|TRBV6-1|TRBJ2-1
CASSEDPGLAPHSSYNEQFF
TGTGCCAGCAGTGAGGACCCGGGCCTAGCCCCCCACAGCTCCTACAATGAGCAGTTCTTC
>few|.|TRBV2|TRBJ1-1
CASSRSGRADTEAFF
TGTGCCAGCAGTCGGTCGGGTAGGGCGGACACTGAAGCTTTCTTT
>.|.|TRBV2|TRBJ1-6
CASSDSRANPLHF
TGTGCCAGCAGTGATTCCCGGGCGAACCCCCTCCACTTT
>.|.|TRBV18|TRBJ1-2
CASSLGHPGGYTF
TGTGCCAGCTCCCTGGGACACCCGGGTGGCTACACCTTC
>.|.|TRBV11-2|TRBJ1-2
CASSPTGYGYTF
TGTGCCAGCAGCCCGACGGGCTATGGCTACACCTTC
>.|.|TRBV28|TRBJ2-5
CASSPLLVGWQETQYF
TGTGCCAGCAGTCCCCTCCTCGTCGGTTGGCAAGAGACCCAGTACTTC
>.|.|TRBV5-8|TRBJ2-6
CASSLANSGANVLTF
TGTGCCAGCAGCCTGGCCAACTCTGGGGCCAACGTCCTGACTTTC
>.|.|TRBV28|TRBJ2-1
CASSPTRTARGDYNEQFF
TGTGCCAGCAGTCCCACCCGGACAGCCCGGGGTGACTACAATGAGCAGTTCTTC
>.|.|TRBV7-2|TRBJ1-5
CASSPSPGQPQHF
TGTGCCAGCAGCCCCAGTCCAGGGCAGCCCCAGCATTTT
>.|.|TRBV6-4|TRBJ1-1
CASRGKNTEAFF
TGTGCCAGCCGGGGGAAGAACACTGAAGCTTTCTTT
>.|.|TRBV6-5|TRBJ1-1
CASSPQLGGTEAFF
TGTGCCAGCAGTCCCCAACTGGGAGGGACTGAAGCTTTCTTT
>.|.|TRBV6-5|TRBJ1-6
CASRFQGPRAPLHF
TGTGCCAGCAGGTTCCAGGGGCCGCGGGCACCCCTCCACTTT
>.|.|TRBV20-1|TRBJ1-4
CSARDNEELFF
TGCAGTGCTAGAGATAATGAAGAACTGTTTTTT
>.|.|TRBV11-2|TRBJ1-1
CASSTTVLTEAFF
TGTGCCAGCAGCACCACAGTCCTCACTGAAGCTTTCTTT
>.|TRBD2|TRBV10-3|TRBJ2-1
CAISDTSGGSYNEQFF
TGTGCCATCAGTGATACTAGCGGGGGTTCCTACAATGAGCAGTTCTTC
>.|.|TRBV25-1|TRBJ2-5
CASSENLWTDPKETQYF
TGTGCCAGCAGTGAAAATCTCTGGACAGATCCCAAGGAGACCCAGTACTTC
>.|.|TRBV2|TRBJ2-1
CASSSSVYNEQFF
TGTGCCAGCAGTTCAAGCGTCTACAATGAGCAGTTCTTC
>.|.|TRBV7-2|TRBJ1-1
CASSPGSRRVNTEAFF
TGTGCCAGCAGCCCGGGGTCTCGGAGGGTGAACACTGAAGCTTTCTTT
>.|.|TRBV5-1|TRBJ2-2
CASSLQATNTGELFF
TGCGCCAGCAGCTTGCAGGCCACGAACACCGGGGAGCTGTTTTTT
>.|TRBD1|TRBV28|TRBJ2-5
CASSLGQFQETQYF
TGTGCCAGCAGTTTGGGACAGTTTCAAGAGACCCAGTACTTC
>.|TRBD2|TRBV5-1|TRBJ2-7
CASSLRTSEVTAYEQYF
TGCGCCAGCAGCTTGAGGACTAGCGAAGTCACCGCCTACGAGCAGTACTTC
>.|.|TRBV9|TRBJ2-7
CASSVDGSVEEQYF
TGTGCCAGCAGCGTAGATGGCAGCGTGGAAGAGCAGTACTTC
>.|TRBD1|TRBV15|TRBJ1-2
CATSRDRGVGYGYTF
TGTGCCACCAGCAGAGACAGGGGGGTCGGCTATGGCTACACCTTC
>.|.|TRBV21-1|TRBJ2-7
CASSKDNSYEQYF
TGTGCCAGCAGCAAAGACAACTCCTACGAGCAGTACTTC
>.|.|TRBV11-2|TRBJ1-1
CASSLGQVLSTEAFF
TGTGCCAGCAGCTTAGGACAGGTACTTAGCACTGAAGCTTTCTTT
>few|.|TRBV19|TRBJ2-1
CATQRLGQYNEQFF
TGTGCCACCCAGCGACTAGGACAATACAATGAGCAGTTCTTC
>once|.|TRBV28|TRBJ1-4
CASSLSGAGESEKLFF
TGTGCCAGCAGTTTATCCGGAGCGGGGGAGTCTGAAAAACTGTTTTTT
>once|TRBD1|TRBV6-5|TRBJ2-7
CASSQDRGPYEQYF
TGTGCCAGCAGTCAGGACAGGGGGCCGTACGAGCAGTACTTC
>.|TRBD1|TRBV28|TRBJ1-2
CASSLRDRGYGYTF
TGTGCCAGCAGTTTGAGGGACAGGGGCTATGGCTACACCTTC
>.|.|TRBV6-5|TRBJ1-1
CASSGPAGTEAFF
TGTGCCAGCAGTGGGCCGGCGGGCACTGAAGCTTTCTTT
>.|.|TRBV5-1|TRBJ2-1
CASNPAWGADNEQFF
TGCGCCAGCAACCCGGCGTGGGGGGCCGACAATGAGCAGTTCTTC
>.|TRBD1|TRBV18|TRBJ2-7
CASSPDRGGQYF
TGTGCCAGCTCACCGGACAGGGGAGGGCAGTACTTC
>.|TRBD1|TRBV6-6|TRBJ1-2
CASSYSQGTGTDGYTF
TGTGCCAGCAGTTACTCCCAGGGGACAGGGACAGATGGCTACACCTTC
>.|.|TRBV7-6|TRBJ2-3
CASSLMGGFTDTQYF
TGTGCCAGCAGCTTGATGGGCGGATTCACAGATACGCAGTATTTT
>.|.|TRBV18|TRBJ1-3
CASSPPGPGNTIYF
TGTGCCAGCTCACCGCCCGGGCCCGGAAACACCATATATTTT
>.|TRBD1|TRBV4-2|TRBJ2-5
CASSPWTGPGETQYF
TGTGCCAGCAGCCCGTGGACAGGCCCGGGGGAGACCCAGTACTTC
>.|TRBD1|TRBV5-4|TRBJ1-2
CASSLGGQGARGYGYTF
TGTGCCAGCAGCTTGGGGGGACAGGGGGCGAGAGGATATGGCTACACCTTC
>once|.|TRBV5-1|TRBJ2-3
CASSEMGGDTQYF
TGCGCCAGCAGTGAAATGGGCGGGGATACGCAGTATTTT
>.|TRBD1|TRBV5-6|TRBJ1-1
CASSWDRVNTEAFF
TGTGCCAGCAGCTGGGACAGGGTGAACACTGAAGCTTTCTTT
>.|.|TRBV6-5|TRBJ1-2
CASSYSGYGYTF
TGTGCCAGCAGTTACTCGGGGTATGGCTACACCTTC
>.|.|TRBV28|TRBJ1-5
CASRELNQPQHF
TGTGCCAGCAGGGAACTCAATCAGCCCCAGCATTTT
>.|.|TRBV7-2|TRBJ2-3
CASSATRGDTQYF
TGTGCCAGCAGCGCAACCAGGGGAGATACGCAGTATTTT
>.|.|TRBV9|TRBJ2-1
CASSGKGNEQFF
TGTGCCAGCAGCGGAAAAGGTAATGAGCAGTTCTTC